This TCR beta chain was identified in a study of T cell responses to AZD1222 COVID-19 vaccine. Whole-study results and caveats: An increase in Spike-specific TCR breadth and depth was observed after two AZD1222 doses. The donors showed a predominance of white British ancestry and of females, with possible underestimation of clonal diversity.

The CDR3 covers 15 residues. Germline V gene sequence: CDR1 SNHLY, CDR2 FYNNEI. V lost 2 bases and J lost 1, with 9 bases in between. Libraries were prepared by immunoSEQ multiplex PCR; TCRdb keeps only in-frame clonotypes and omits some of them. This sample carries around 80,000 clones, 80% to 90% of them seen once, and the ten largest clones take less than 11%. On this clone: What it recognizes is unknown.

Sequencing was performed on peripheral blood, taken 28 days after the second AZD1222 dose. The source is an adult who received the AZD1222 COVID-19 vaccine. V and J are TRBV2 and TRBJ1-3; no definite D call. The CDR3 region is CASSEFSGSGNTIYF. The CDR3 DNA is TGTGCCAGCAGTGAATTTTCGGGGTCTGGAAACACCATATATTTT.